The 10 T cell receptor beta chains reported below all come from one sample, sequenced in a study of blood T cell repertoires in COVID-19. TCRdb keeps only in-frame clones here, not all; method: immunoSEQ multiplex PCR. The repertoire holds about 350,000 clones, with about 90% as singletons. The sample taken for sequencing was PBMCs or T cells enriched from blood (not recorded which). Receptors originate from a woman in her thirties who had recovered from COVID-19.

V usage is TRBV13 and J usage is TRBJ2-7; 12 bases match TRBD2. Trimming took 3 bases from V and 5 from J; bases not matched to a gene: 8. CDR1 and CDR2 (germline): PRHDT, FYEKMQ (reference sequence). The CDR3 extends over 16 amino acids. The CDR3 nucleotides read TGTGCCAGCAGCTTGAGAGGACTAGCGGGGCGGAACGAGCAGTACTTC. Residues: CASSLRGLAGRNEQYF. The whole variable domain, remainder taken from reference TRBV13 and TRBJ2-7, is AAGVIQSPRHLIKEKRETATLKCYPIPRHDTVYWYQQGPGQDPQFLISFYEKMQSDKGSIPDRFSAQQFSDYHSELNMSSLELGDSALYFCASSLRGLAGRNEQYFGPGTRLTVT.

The chain couples TRBV3-1 (or the pseudogene TRBV3-2) to TRBJ1-5; TRBD1 matches at 8 bases. From germline, CDR1 is LGHDT and CDR2 YNNKEL (reference sequence). With V trimmed by 4 bases and J by 3 bases, 2 bases remained unmatched. The CDR3 sequence is 14 residues long. This chain's CDR3 is CASSPRGLNQPQHF. The CDR3 region has the DNA TGTGCCAGCAGCCCCAGGGGGCTCAATCAGCCCCAGCATTTT.

V usage is TRBV19 and J usage is TRBJ1-3; D gene uncertain. There are 16 residues in the CDR3. Germline-derived CDR1 and CDR2 are LNHDA and SQIVND (reference sequence). V was trimmed by 1 base and J by 0 bases, leaving 10 bases between them. The CDR3 region has the DNA TGTGCCAGTAGTATAGTGGGCCGTTCCTCTGGAAACACCATATATTTT. Amino acid sequence: CASSIVGRSSGNTIYF.

V gene TRBV5-8 combines with J gene TRBJ2-7, with D perhaps TRBD2 (5 bases). The CDR3 spans 14 residues. In germline, CDR1 is SGHTS, CDR2 YDEGEE. Trimming removed 6 bases from V and 4 bases from J, with 17 bases in between. DNA of the CDR3: TGTGCCAGCAACGCCCGGGGTCGGTCATACGAGCAGTACTTC. Translation: CASNARGRSYEQYF.

The chain couples TRBV9 to TRBJ2-2; D is ambiguous. This CDR3 comprises 13 residues. Germline V gene data show CDR1 as SGDLS and CDR2 as YYNGEE. Trimming removed 7 bases from V and 0 bases from J, with 7 bases in between. The CDR3 nucleotides read TGTGCCAGCTCAACAGCGAACACCGGGGAGCTGTTTTTT. It is translated as CASSTANTGELFF.

The chain has TRBV18 and TRBJ2-1; TRBD1 might be the D (7 bases). CDR3 size: 16 residues. Germline loops: CDR1 KGHSH, CDR2 LQKENI. Trimming took off 1 base at V and 7 bases at J, with 17 bases between the two ends. The CDR3 reads CASSPRTDRAGNEQFF. The CDR3 DNA reads as TGTGCCAGCTCACCACGGACTGACAGGGCGGGGAATGAGCAGTTCTTC.

The V and J genes are TRBV19 and TRBJ2-5; 8 bases align to TRBD2. The CDR3 is made up of 17 amino acids. Germline V CDR1 and CDR2: LNHDA, SQIVND (reference sequence). V was clipped by 2 bases and J by 3 bases; unmatched bases: 11. The chain's CDR3 is CASSIPGVTGGEETQYF. Written as DNA, the CDR3 is TGTGCCAGTAGTATACCTGGAGTGACGGGGGGGGAAGAGACCCAGTACTTC.

The CDR3 nucleotides are TGTGCCAGCAGCCACGGGACAGGGGCGAGACTCTCTGGAAACACCATATATTTT. Translated, it gives CASSHGTGARLSGNTIYF. The chain links TRBV6-2 or TRBV6-3 to TRBJ1-3, with TRBD1 identical over 10 bases. V trimming: 6 bases; J trimming: 0 bases; junction bases outside the gene matches: 11. The CDR3 runs to 18 residues. Germline V CDR1 and CDR2: MNHEY, SVGEGT.

This chain uses TRBV28 with TRBJ2-5, with 13 bases that match TRBD2. Germline CDR1 and CDR2: MDHEN and SYDVKM. CDR3 size: 17 residues. Losses at the gene ends were 2 bases for V and 4 bases for J; bases not matched to a gene: 7. Here the CDR3 reads CASSLSRLAGGLETQYF. For the CDR3, the DNA is TGTGCCAGCAGTTTAAGTCGACTAGCGGGGGGTTTAGAGACCCAGTACTTC. The complete variable domain, with remaining parts taken from reference TRBV28 and TRBJ2-5, reads DVKVTQSSRYLVKRTGEKVFLECVQDMDHENMFWYRQDPGLGLRLIYFSYDVKMKEKGDIPEGYSVSREKKERFSLILESASTNQTSMYLCASSLSRLAGGLETQYFGPGTRLLVL.

The rearrangement uses TRBV7-2 and TRBJ2-5; 7 bases are a match to TRBD1. Germline CDR1 and CDR2: SGHTA and FQGNSA. The trim removed 4 bases at V and 5 bases at J, leaving 13 bases unmatched. CDR3 length: 16 amino acids. CDR3 in DNA: TGTGCCAGCAGCTCTACTATCACAGGGGTCCGGGAGACCCAGTACTTC. Its protein product is CASSSTITGVRETQYF.